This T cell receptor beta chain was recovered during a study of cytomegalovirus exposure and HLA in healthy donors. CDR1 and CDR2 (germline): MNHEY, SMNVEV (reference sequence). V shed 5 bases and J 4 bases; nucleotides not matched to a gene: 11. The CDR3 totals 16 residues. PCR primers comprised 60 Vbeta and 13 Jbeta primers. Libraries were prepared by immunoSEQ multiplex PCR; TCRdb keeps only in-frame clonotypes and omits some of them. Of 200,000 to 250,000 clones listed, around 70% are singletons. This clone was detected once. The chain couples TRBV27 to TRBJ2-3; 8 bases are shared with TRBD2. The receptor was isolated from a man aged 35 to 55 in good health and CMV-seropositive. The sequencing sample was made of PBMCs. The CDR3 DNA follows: TGTGCCAGCAGTGAGGACGGGGGGGCCGGAGCAGATACGCAGTATTTT. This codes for CASSEDGGAGADTQYF.